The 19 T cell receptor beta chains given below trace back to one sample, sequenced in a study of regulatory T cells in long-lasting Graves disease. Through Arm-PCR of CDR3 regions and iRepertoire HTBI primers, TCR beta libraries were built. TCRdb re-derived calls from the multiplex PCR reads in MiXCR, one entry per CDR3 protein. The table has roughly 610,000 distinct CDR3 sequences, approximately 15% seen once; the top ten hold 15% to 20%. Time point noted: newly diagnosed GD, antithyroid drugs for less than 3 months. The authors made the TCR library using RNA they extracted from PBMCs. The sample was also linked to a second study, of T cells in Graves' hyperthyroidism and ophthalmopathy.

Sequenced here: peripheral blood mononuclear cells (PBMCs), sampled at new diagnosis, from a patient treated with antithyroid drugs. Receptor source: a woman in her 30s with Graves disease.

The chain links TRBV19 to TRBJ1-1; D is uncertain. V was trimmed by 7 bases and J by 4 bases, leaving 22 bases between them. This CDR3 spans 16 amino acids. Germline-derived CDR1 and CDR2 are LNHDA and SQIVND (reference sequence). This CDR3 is CASNLRTGTLGTEAFF. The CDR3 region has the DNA TGTGCCAGTAACCTCAGAACTGGTACCCTGGGCACTGAAGCTTTCTTT.

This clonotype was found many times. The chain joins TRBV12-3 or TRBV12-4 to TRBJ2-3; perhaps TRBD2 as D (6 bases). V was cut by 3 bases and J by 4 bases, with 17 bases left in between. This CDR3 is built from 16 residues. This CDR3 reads CASSLTRGTFSDTQYF. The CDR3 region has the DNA TGTGCCAGCAGTTTGACCCGCGGGACCTTCTCAGATACGCAGTATTTT.

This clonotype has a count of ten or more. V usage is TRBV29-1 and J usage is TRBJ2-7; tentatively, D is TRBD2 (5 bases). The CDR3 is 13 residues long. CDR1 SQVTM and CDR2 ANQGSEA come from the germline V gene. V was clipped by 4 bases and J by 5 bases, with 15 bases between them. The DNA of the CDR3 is TGCAGCGTTGTGTCCGGGGATAACAACGAGCAGTACTTC. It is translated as CSVVSGDNNEQYF.

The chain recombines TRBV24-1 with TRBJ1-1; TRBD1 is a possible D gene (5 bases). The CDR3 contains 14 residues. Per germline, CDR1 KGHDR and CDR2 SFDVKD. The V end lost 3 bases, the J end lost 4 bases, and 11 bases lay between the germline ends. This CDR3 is CATSDRQSSTEAFF. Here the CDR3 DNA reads TGTGCCACCAGTGATCGACAGTCGAGCACTGAAGCTTTCTTT.

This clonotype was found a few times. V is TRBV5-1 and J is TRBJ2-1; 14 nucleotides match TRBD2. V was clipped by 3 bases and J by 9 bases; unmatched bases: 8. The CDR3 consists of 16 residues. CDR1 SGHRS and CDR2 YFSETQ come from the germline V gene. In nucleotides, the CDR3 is TGCGCCAGCAGCTCGTCGGGACTAGCGGGAGTTAGTGAGCAGTTCTTC. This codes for CASSSSGLAGVSEQFF.

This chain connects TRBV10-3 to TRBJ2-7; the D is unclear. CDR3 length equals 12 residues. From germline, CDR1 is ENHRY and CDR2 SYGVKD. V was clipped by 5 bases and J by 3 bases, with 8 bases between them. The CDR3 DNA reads TGTGCCATCAGTCAGACTGACTACGAGCAGTACTTC. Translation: CAISQTDYEQYF.

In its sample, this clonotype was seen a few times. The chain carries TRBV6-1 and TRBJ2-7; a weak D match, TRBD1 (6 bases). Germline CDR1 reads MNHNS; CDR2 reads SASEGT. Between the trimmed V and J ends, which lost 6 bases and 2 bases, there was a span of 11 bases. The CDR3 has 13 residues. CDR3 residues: CASSDYRAYEQYF. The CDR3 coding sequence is TGTGCCAGCAGCGATTACAGGGCCTACGAGCAGTACTTC.

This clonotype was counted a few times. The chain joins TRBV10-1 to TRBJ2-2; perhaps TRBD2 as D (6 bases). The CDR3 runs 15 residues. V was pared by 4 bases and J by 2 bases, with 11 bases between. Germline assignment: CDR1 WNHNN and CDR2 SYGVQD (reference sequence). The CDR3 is CASSGDSYNTGELFF. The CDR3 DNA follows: TGCGCCAGCAGTGGGGACTCCTATAACACCGGGGAGCTGTTTTTT.

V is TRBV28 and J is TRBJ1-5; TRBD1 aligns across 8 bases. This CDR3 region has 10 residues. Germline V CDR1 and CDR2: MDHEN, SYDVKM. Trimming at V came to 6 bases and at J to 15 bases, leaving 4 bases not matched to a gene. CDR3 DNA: TGTGCCAGCAGAGAGGGGACAGGGCATTTT. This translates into CASREGTGHF. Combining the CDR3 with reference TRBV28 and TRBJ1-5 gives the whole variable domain DVKVTQSSRYLVKRTGEKVFLECVQDMDHENMFWYRQDPGLGLRLIYFSYDVKMKEKGDIPEGYSVSREKKERFSLILESASTNQTSMYLCASREGTGHFGDGTRLSIL.

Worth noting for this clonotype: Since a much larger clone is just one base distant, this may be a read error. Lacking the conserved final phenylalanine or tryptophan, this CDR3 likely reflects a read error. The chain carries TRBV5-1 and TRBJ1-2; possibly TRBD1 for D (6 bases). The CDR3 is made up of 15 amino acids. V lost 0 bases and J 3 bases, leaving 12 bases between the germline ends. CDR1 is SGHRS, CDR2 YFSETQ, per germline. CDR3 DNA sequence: TGCGCCAGCAGCTTGGCCTCAGGGGAGGACTATGGCTACACCCTC. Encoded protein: CASSLASGEDYGYTL.

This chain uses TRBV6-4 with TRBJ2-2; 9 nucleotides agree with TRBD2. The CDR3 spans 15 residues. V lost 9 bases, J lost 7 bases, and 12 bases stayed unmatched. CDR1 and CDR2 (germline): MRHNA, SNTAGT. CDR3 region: CASWSPSGTGGELFF. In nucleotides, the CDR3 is TGTGCCAGTTGGAGCCCTAGCGGGACCGGCGGGGAGCTGTTTTTT.

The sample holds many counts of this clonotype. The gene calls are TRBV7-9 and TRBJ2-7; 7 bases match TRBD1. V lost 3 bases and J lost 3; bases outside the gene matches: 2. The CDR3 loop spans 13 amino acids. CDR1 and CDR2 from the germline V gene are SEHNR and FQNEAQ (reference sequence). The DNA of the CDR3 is TGTGCCAGCAGCTTCGACAGGGTCTACGAGCAGTACTTC. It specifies CASSFDRVYEQYF.

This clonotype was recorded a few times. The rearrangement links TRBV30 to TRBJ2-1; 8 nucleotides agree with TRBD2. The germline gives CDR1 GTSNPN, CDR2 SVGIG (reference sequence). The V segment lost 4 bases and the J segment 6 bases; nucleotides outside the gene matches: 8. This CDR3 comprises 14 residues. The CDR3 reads CAWIGGGGPNEQFF. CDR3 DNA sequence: TGTGCCTGGATTGGGGGCGGGGGGCCCAATGAGCAGTTCTTC. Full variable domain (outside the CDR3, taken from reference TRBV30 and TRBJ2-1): SQTIHQWPATLVQPVGSPLSLECTVEGTSNPNLYWYRQAAGRGLQLLFYSVGIGQISSEVPQNLSASRPQDRQFILSSKKLLLSDSGFYLCAWIGGGGPNEQFFGPGTRLTVL.

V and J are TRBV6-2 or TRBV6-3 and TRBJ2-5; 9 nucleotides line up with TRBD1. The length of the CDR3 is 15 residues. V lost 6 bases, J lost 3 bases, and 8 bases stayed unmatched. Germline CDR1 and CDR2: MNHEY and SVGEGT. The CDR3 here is CASRPDRGPKETQYF. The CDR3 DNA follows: TGTGCCAGCAGGCCGGACAGGGGACCGAAAGAGACCCAGTACTTC.

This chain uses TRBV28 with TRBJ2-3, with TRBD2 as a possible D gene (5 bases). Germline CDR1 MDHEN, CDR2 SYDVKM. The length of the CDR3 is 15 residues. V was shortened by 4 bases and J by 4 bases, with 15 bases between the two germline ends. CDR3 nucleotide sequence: TGTGCCAGCAGTTCCGAGGGATCTCACGCAGATACGCAGTATTTT. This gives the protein CASSSEGSHADTQYF.

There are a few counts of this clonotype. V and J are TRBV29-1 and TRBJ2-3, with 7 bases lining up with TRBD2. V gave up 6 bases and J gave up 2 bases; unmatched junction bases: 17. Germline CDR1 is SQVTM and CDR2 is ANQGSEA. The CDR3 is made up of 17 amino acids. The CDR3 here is CSVDPLPSGGATDTQYF. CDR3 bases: TGCAGCGTGGATCCCTTGCCTAGCGGAGGGGCCACAGATACGCAGTATTTT.

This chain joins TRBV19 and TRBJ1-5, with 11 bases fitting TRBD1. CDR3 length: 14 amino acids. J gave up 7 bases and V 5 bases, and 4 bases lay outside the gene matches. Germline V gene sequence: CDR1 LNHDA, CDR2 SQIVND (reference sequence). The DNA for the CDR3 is TGTGCCAGTAGTTCGGACAGGGGGCTCCAGCCCCAGCATTTT. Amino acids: CASSSDRGLQPQHF.

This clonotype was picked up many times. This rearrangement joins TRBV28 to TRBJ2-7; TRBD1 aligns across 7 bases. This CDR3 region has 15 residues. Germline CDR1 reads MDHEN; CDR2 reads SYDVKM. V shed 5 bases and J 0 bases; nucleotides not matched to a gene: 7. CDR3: CASSLPGQASYEQYF. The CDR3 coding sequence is TGTGCCAGCAGTCTCCCTGGACAGGCCTCCTACGAGCAGTACTTC.

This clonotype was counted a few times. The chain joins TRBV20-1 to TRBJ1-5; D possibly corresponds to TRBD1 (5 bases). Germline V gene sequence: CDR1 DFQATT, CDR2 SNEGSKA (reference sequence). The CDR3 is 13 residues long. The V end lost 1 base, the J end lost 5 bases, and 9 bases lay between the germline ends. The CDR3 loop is CSARVSRDQPQHF. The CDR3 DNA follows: TGCAGTGCTAGAGTGTCCAGGGATCAGCCCCAGCATTTT.